This T cell receptor beta chain was retrieved from a study of blood T cell repertoires in COVID-19. Using immunoSEQ multiplex PCR, the repertoire was profiled, and TCRdb retains in-frame clones only, with some absent. The table has about 78,000 clones, around 80% seen once; the top ten hold around 5.3%. Germline loops: CDR1 MNHEY, CDR2 SVGEGT. This CDR3 region has 13 residues. J was trimmed by 4 bases and V by 6 bases; bases with no gene match: 5. This sequence was found in a man aged 55 to 69 with active or convalescent COVID-19. The specimen was peripheral blood. The chain uses TRBV6-2 or TRBV6-3 and TRBJ1-1; 7 bases are a match to TRBD1. CDR3 DNA: TGTGCCAGCAGATACAGGGGTGGCACTGAAGCTTTCTTT. Its translation: CASRYRGGTEAFF.